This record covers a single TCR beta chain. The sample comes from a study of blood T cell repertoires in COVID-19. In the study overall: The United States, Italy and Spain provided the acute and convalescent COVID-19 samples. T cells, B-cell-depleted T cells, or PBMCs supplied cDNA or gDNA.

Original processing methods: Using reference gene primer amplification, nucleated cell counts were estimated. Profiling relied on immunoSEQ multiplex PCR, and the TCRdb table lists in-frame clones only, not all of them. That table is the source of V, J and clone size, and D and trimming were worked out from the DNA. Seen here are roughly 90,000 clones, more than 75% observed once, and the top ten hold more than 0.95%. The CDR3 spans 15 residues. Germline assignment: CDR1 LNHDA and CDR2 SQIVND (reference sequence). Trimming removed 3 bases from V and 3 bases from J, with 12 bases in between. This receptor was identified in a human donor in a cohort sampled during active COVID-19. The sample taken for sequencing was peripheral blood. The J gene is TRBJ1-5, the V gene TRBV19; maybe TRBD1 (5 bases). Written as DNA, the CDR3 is TGTGCCAGTAGTATCGGGGGGTTTAACAATCAGCCCCAGCATTTT. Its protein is CASSIGGFNNQPQHF.